This entry lists 5 T cell receptor beta chains sequenced from one sample in a study of T cells in Graves' hyperthyroidism and ophthalmopathy. RNA transcripts served as the template for amplifying TCR beta CDR3 regions. First-round RT-PCR of the TCR CDR3 relied on the HTBI primer set. Each CDR3 protein gets one entry after TCRdb re-called the multiplex PCR reads with MiXCR. The sample gives some 800,000 distinct CDR3 sequences, over 35% of which show up once; about 9% is in the top ten. Sequences were obtained from blood. The receptors stem from a man aged 18-30 years with Graves' hyperthyroidism.

The V and J genes are TRBV10-3 and TRBJ1-5; 9 bases align to TRBD1. The CDR3 runs to 15 residues. Per the germline V gene, CDR1 is ENHRY and CDR2 is SYGVKD. The junction had 9 bases not matched to a gene; V was cut back by 10 bases and J by 2 bases. The CDR3 spells CATGTGLGGNQPQHF. The CDR3 coding sequence is TGTGCCACCGGGACAGGGTTGGGCGGCAATCAGCCCCAGCATTTT.

As concerns this clonotype: This may be a read error: a much more frequent sequence differs by one nucleotide. In DNA, the CDR3 is TGTGCCAGCAGACACGGGACAGTTAGAAAACTGTTTTTT. Its protein product is CASRHGTVRKLFF. This sequence joins TRBV12-3 or TRBV12-4 and TRBJ1-4; TRBD1 agrees at 7 bases. V lost 6 bases, J lost 10 bases, and 8 bases stayed unmatched. The CDR3 spans 13 residues.

This clonotype appeared many times. The chain is built from TRBV20-1 and TRBJ1-6; possible D gene TRBD1, 5 bases. This CDR3 region has 13 residues. Germline CDR1 reads DFQATT; CDR2 reads SNEGSKA (reference sequence). V lost 3 bases, J lost 4 bases, and 7 bases lay in between. CDR3 nucleotide sequence: TGCAGTGCTAGCGGGGGTTATAATTCACCCCTCCACTTT. Translation gives CSASGGYNSPLHF.

As concerns this clonotype: An end of the junction differs from the germline gene, which may be a read error. This chain links TRBV7-2 with TRBJ2-7, with TRBD2 as a possible D gene (5 bases). The germline V gene encodes CDR1 SGHTA and CDR2 FQGNSA. The CDR3 totals 12 residues. Written as DNA, the CDR3 is TGTGCCAGCAGCTTGGTAGACTACGGGCAGTACTTC. It is translated as CASSLVDYGQYF.

The chain is built from TRBV4-3 and TRBJ1-5; D is possibly TRBD1 (6 bases). V lost 0 bases, J lost 6 bases, and 15 bases lay in between. The CDR3 has 16 residues. The V gene's germline CDR1 is LGHNA and CDR2 YSLEER. The CDR3, as DNA: TGCGCCAGCAGCCAAGAAATGGGGGGCAGAGGTCAGCCCCAGCATTTT. Translation gives CASSQEMGGRGQPQHF.